The clone carrying this T cell receptor (beta chain) was recorded once. Using immunoSEQ multiplex PCR, the repertoire was profiled, and TCRdb retains in-frame clones only, with some absent. This sample carries around 94,000 clones, roughly 90% of them seen once, and the ten largest clones take around 5.3%. Germline CDR1 and CDR2: SGDLS and YYNGEE. This CDR3 comprises 13 residues. V was pared by 4 bases and J by 9 bases, with 16 bases between. The data originate from a study of blood T cell repertoires in COVID-19. The wider study: Samples taken during acute and convalescent COVID-19 were collected in the United States, Italy and Spain. Sample material is recorded as cDNA or gDNA derived from T cells, B-cell-depleted T cells, or PBMCs.

Enrollment of patients from Seattle took place during active infection, with longitudinal follow-up. The clonotype originates from a woman aged 50 to 60 with COVID-19, enrolled during active disease. The chain couples TRBV9 to TRBJ1-2; a weak D match, TRBD1 (5 bases). Sequencing input: peripheral blood. CDR3 protein: CASSKALQGSYTF. Here the CDR3 DNA reads TGTGCCAGCAGCAAGGCCCTTCAGGGAAGCTACACCTTC.